This T cell receptor beta chain was recorded in a study of blood T cell repertoires in COVID-19. Some clones are missing from TCRdb's copy, which holds only in-frame ones; the method was immunoSEQ multiplex PCR. The sample lists approximately 150,000 clones; 76% were seen once. Germline lookup yields CDR1 SGDLS and CDR2 YYNGEE. V shed 0 bases and J shed 10 bases, with 8 bases lying between them. The CDR3 extends over 12 amino acids. The receptor comes from a man in his 60s with acute or convalescent COVID-19. Sequencing used peripheral blood. The chain employs TRBV9 and TRBJ2-1; no clear D gene. The CDR3 bases are TGTGCCAGCAGCGTAGGGCAGTCAGAGCAGTTCTTC. Translating it yields CASSVGQSEQFF.